The 25 T cell receptor beta chains presented below share a single source sample, sequenced in a study of T cells after yellow fever vaccination. One entry per CDR3 protein, called by TCRdb with MiXCR from the 5' RACE reads. The sample has 250,000 to 350,000 distinct CDR3 sequences; around 4.3% are singletons. Sequenced here: PBMCs, sampled 15 days after the yellow fever booster vaccination. Every receptor here comes from a man aged 18 to 30 who received the YFV17D yellow fever vaccine.

The rearrangement uses TRBV5-1 and TRBJ2-7; D not certain. This CDR3 contains 14 residues. Germline lookup yields CDR1 SGHRS and CDR2 YFSETQ. Trimming pared 4 bases from V and 4 bases from J, leaving 15 bases between. Here the CDR3 reads CASSPRASGYEQYF. CDR3 coding DNA: TGCGCCAGCAGCCCTCGGGCCAGTGGATACGAGCAGTACTTC.

Many counts were recorded for this clonotype. The gene calls are TRBV7-2 and TRBJ2-3; unclear D gene. The germline gives CDR1 SGHTA, CDR2 FQGNSA. The CDR3 runs to 17 residues. Trimming cost V 1 base and J 2 bases, with 16 bases left between them. CDR3 protein: CASSLDRPIITTDTQYF. Written as DNA, the CDR3 is TGTGCCAGCAGCTTAGACCGCCCCATCATAACCACAGATACGCAGTATTTT. The full variable domain, completed using reference TRBV7-2 and TRBJ2-3, is GAGVSQSPSNKVTEKGKDVELRCDPISGHTALYWYRQSLGQGLEFLIYFQGNSAPDKSGLPSDRFSAERTGGSVSTLTIQRTQQEDSAVYLCASSLDRPIITTDTQYFGPGTRLTVL.

This clonotype was seen repeatedly, ten times or more. The chain combines TRBV4-3 with TRBJ2-7; D uncertain. V lost 3 bases to trimming and J lost 3 bases, with 15 bases between them. Germline assignment: CDR1 LGHNA and CDR2 YSLEER. The CDR3 covers 15 residues. CDR3: CASSQGRAGFYEQYF. CDR3 bases: TGCGCCAGCAGCCAGGGCCGGGCTGGATTCTACGAGCAGTACTTC.

This clonotype was counted many times. The gene calls are TRBV4-2 and TRBJ2-7, with 14 bases identical to TRBD2. Germline V gene lookup returns CDR1 LGHNA and CDR2 YNFKEQ. Germline trimming cut 1 base from V and 1 base from J; bases unmatched to any gene: 3. The CDR3 runs to 17 residues. The CDR3 DNA reads as TGTGCCAGCAGCCAAGCCGGGACTAGCGGGGGATCCTACGAGCAGTACTTC. Encoded protein: CASSQAGTSGGSYEQYF.

In its sample, this clonotype was seen many times. The gene calls are TRBV6-5 and TRBJ2-1; 8 bases are shared with TRBD1. The trim removed 6 bases at V and 3 bases at J, leaving 4 bases unmatched. CDR3 size: 14 residues. Germline CDR1 is MNHEY and CDR2 is SVGAGI. The CDR3 loop is CASRGQVNYNEQFF. The CDR3, as DNA: TGTGCCAGCAGGGGACAGGTGAACTACAATGAGCAGTTCTTC.

This rearrangement joins TRBV4-3 to TRBJ1-2; D call uncertain. CDR1 is LGHNA and CDR2 is YSLEER in the germline V gene. The CDR3 length is 18 residues. The V end was cut by 1 base, the J end by 8 bases, with 26 bases between. DNA of the CDR3: TGCGCCAGCAGCCAAGCGGTCTCGGATGGGAGAAGAGGGAGGGGCTACACCTTC. Amino acid sequence: CASSQAVSDGRRGRGYTF.

The gene calls are TRBV9 and TRBJ1-1, with 11 bases fitting TRBD1. Unmatched junction bases numbered 6, after V lost 4 bases and J lost 4 bases. This CDR3 comprises 15 residues. Germline assignment: CDR1 SGDLS and CDR2 YYNGEE. CDR3 sequence: CASSSRTGGPTEAFF. For the CDR3, the DNA is TGTGCCAGCAGCTCTCGGACAGGGGGCCCCACTGAAGCTTTCTTT.

This clonotype was picked up many times. V gene TRBV6-5 combines with J gene TRBJ1-2, with TRBD1 matching over 7 bases. CDR3 length: 14 residues. Germline CDR1 reads MNHEY; CDR2 reads SVGAGI. V shed 4 bases and J 2 bases; nucleotides not matched to a gene: 4. The CDR3 loop is CASSFTTGNYGYTF. CDR3 DNA sequence: TGTGCCAGCAGTTTTACGACAGGGAACTATGGCTACACCTTC.

The chain recombines TRBV5-5 with TRBJ1-1, with D unclear. With 0 bases removed from V and 1 base from J, the gap between germline ends came to 13 bases. The length of the CDR3 is 16 residues. CDR1 SGHKS and CDR2 YYEKEE come from the germline V gene (reference sequence). For the CDR3, the DNA is TGTGCCAGCAGCTTGGCCCCGCAGGTGACGAACACTGAAGCTTTCTTT. Its translation: CASSLAPQVTNTEAFF. Full variable domain (remainder filled in from reference TRBV5-5 and TRBJ1-1): DAGVTQSPTHLIKTRGQQVTLRCSPISGHKSVSWYQQVLGQGPQFIFQYYEKEERGRGNFPDRFSARQFPNYSSELNVNALLLGDSALYLCASSLAPQVTNTEAFFGQGTRLTVV.

This clonotype was seen repeatedly, ten times or more. This chain joins TRBV7-8 and TRBJ2-6; no definite D call. The CDR3 has 15 residues. Per germline, CDR1 SGHVS and CDR2 FQNEAQ. V lost 6 bases to trimming and J lost 0 bases, with 9 bases between them. This CDR3 reads CASSPYDSGANVLTF. The CDR3 nucleotides read TGTGCCAGCAGTCCGTATGACTCTGGGGCCAACGTCCTGACTTTC.

A few counts support this clonotype. This chain links TRBV7-9 with TRBJ2-1; TRBD2 is a possible D gene (6 bases). Deletions cut 3 bases from V and 1 base from J, with 19 bases between. Germline V gives CDR1 SEHNR, CDR2 FQNEAQ (reference sequence). This CDR3 has 18 amino acids. This CDR3 reads CASSLAGLPISSYNEQFF. The CDR3, as DNA: TGTGCCAGCAGCTTGGCGGGACTCCCTATCTCTTCCTACAATGAGCAGTTCTTC.

The J gene is TRBJ1-6, the V gene TRBV28; possible D gene TRBD1, 6 bases. Between the trimmed V and J ends, which lost 3 bases and 6 bases, there was a span of 18 bases. Germline CDR1 reads MDHEN; CDR2 reads SYDVKM. The CDR3 is made up of 17 amino acids. The CDR3 loop reads CASSFPLGDMRNSPLHF. CDR3 bases: TGTGCCAGCAGTTTTCCCCTAGGGGACATGCGTAATTCACCCCTCCACTTT.

The J gene is TRBJ2-5, the V gene TRBV20-1; TRBD2 agrees at 9 bases. J lost 1 base, V lost 6 bases, and 15 bases had no gene match. CDR1 and CDR2 (germline): DFQATT, SNEGSKA (reference sequence). The CDR3 consists of 17 residues. CDR3 nucleotides: TGCAGTGCGTACGGGATTATTAGCGGGGGCCTCCAAGAGACCCAGTACTTC. Translating gives CSAYGIISGGLQETQYF.

The chain couples TRBV19 to TRBJ2-1; 9 nucleotides align to TRBD2. Germline-derived CDR1 and CDR2 are LNHDA and SQIVND (reference sequence). After removal of 4 bases from V and 5 bases from J, the junction contained 6 bases not matched to a gene. This CDR3 is built from 15 residues. CDR3 nucleotide sequence: TGTGCCAGTAGTAGGCGGGGGGGCCGGGACAATGAGCAGTTCTTC. Amino acid sequence: CASSRRGGRDNEQFF.

The chain links TRBV29-1 to TRBJ1-2, with TRBD1 identical over 7 bases. CDR1 SQVTM and CDR2 ANQGSEA come from the germline V gene. The CDR3 runs 16 residues. V lost 4 bases, J lost 2 bases, and 13 bases stayed unmatched. CDR3 bases: TGCAGCGTTGGCGGCCTCATGACAGGGAGAAACTATGGCTACACCTTC. Translation: CSVGGLMTGRNYGYTF.

This clonotype was detected many times. The chain recombines TRBV11-2 with TRBJ1-1; D perhaps matches TRBD1 (5 bases). CDR1 is SGHAT, CDR2 FQNNGV, per germline. With 1 base removed from V and 5 bases from J, the gap between germline ends came to 17 bases. The CDR3 is 16 amino acids. In DNA form, the CDR3 reads TGTGCCAGCAGCTTAGGCTTGCGGGGGACGGGGACTGAAGCTTTCTTT. This gives the protein CASSLGLRGTGTEAFF.

In this sample, this clonotype turned up a few times. V usage is TRBV6-6 and J usage is TRBJ1-2; 8 positions agree with TRBD1. With V trimmed by 4 bases and J by 8 bases, 3 bases remained unmatched. CDR3 size: 12 residues. The germline CDR1 and CDR2 sequences are MNHNY and SVGAGI (reference sequence). CDR3 sequence: CASSSGGPGYTF. The CDR3 DNA reads TGTGCCAGCAGTTCAGGGGGCCCAGGCTACACCTTC.

This clonotype was counted a few times. The chain joins TRBV3-1 to TRBJ2-3; the match to TRBD2 covers 7 bases. The V gene's germline CDR1 is LGHDT and CDR2 YNNKEL (reference sequence). This CDR3 is built from 15 residues. Losses at the gene ends were 3 bases for V and 4 bases for J; bases not matched to a gene: 7. The CDR3, as DNA: TGTGCCAGCAGCCAGGGGGGGGTGGACTCAGATACGCAGTATTTT. This translates into CASSQGGVDSDTQYF.

This chain joins TRBV20-1 and TRBJ2-7, with a weak D call TRBD2 (6 bases). The CDR3 consists of 14 residues. Germline loops: CDR1 DFQATT, CDR2 SNEGSKA (reference sequence). V lost 6 bases, J lost 1 base, and 16 bases lay in between. The CDR3 sequence: CSATGTHDSYEQYV. CDR3 bases: TGCAGTGCCACCGGGACTCATGATTCCTACGAGCAGTACGTC.

This clonotype was recorded many times. The V gene is TRBV5-1, the J gene TRBJ2-2, with 7 bases identical to TRBD1. With V trimmed by 3 bases and J by 2 bases, 4 bases remained unmatched. The germline V gene encodes CDR1 SGHRS and CDR2 YFSETQ. The CDR3 loop spans 15 amino acids. The CDR3 nucleotides are TGCGCCAGCAGCTGGGACAGATCTAACACCGGGGAGCTGTTTTTT. Its translation is CASSWDRSNTGELFF.

This clonotype occurred many times. V gene TRBV27 combines with J gene TRBJ2-7, with D perhaps being TRBD1 or TRBD2 (5 bases each). The CDR3 is made up of 14 amino acids. CDR1 and CDR2 from the germline V gene are MNHEY and SMNVEV (reference sequence). V gave up 1 base and J gave up 2 bases, with 9 bases separating them. The CDR3, as DNA: TGTGCCAGCAGTTTATTGGGACGGCCCTACGAGCAGTACGTC. It encodes CASSLLGRPYEQYV.

There are a few counts of this clonotype. V gene TRBV29-1 combines with J gene TRBJ2-4; D possibly corresponds to TRBD1 (5 bases). Germline loops: CDR1 SQVTM, CDR2 ANQGSEA. CDR3 length: 13 residues. V lost 5 bases and J 6 bases, leaving 14 bases between the germline ends. The CDR3: CSVRRGLGNIQYF. CDR3 bases: TGCAGCGTTCGAAGGGGTTTGGGAAACATTCAGTACTTC.

This clonotype was seen ten or more times. The chain recombines TRBV7-2 with TRBJ1-2, with D uncertain. From germline, CDR1 is SGHTA and CDR2 FQGNSA. Trimming cost V 5 bases and J 7 bases, with 11 bases left between them. There are 12 residues in the CDR3. For the CDR3, the DNA is TGTGCCAGCAGCCCCATGGGTATTGGCTACACCTTC. Encoded protein: CASSPMGIGYTF.

Only a few counts were recorded for this clonotype. V is TRBV25-1 and J is TRBJ1-1; 7 nucleotides line up with TRBD1. With V trimmed by 5 bases and J by 6 bases, 9 bases remained unmatched. Looked up from germline, CDR1 is MGHDK and CDR2 is SYGVNS. This CDR3 is built from 14 residues. This chain's CDR3 is CASSHYRGLAEAFF. As DNA, the CDR3 is TGTGCCAGCAGTCACTACAGGGGATTGGCTGAAGCTTTCTTT.

This clonotype has ten or more counts. This rearrangement joins TRBV6-5 to TRBJ1-2; D gene uncertain. Trimming cost V 2 bases and J 5 bases, with 15 bases left between them. Germline loops: CDR1 MNHEY, CDR2 SVGAGI. The CDR3 consists of 15 residues. The CDR3 region is CASSYALQFFYGYTF. Written as DNA, the CDR3 is TGTGCCAGCAGTTACGCACTACAGTTCTTTTATGGCTACACCTTC.